This TCR beta chain derives from a study of T-cell reconstitution after alpha-beta-depleted transplantation in children (dated by TCRdb to about 2016). About the investigation overall: Using TCR repertoire profiling, the study quantitatively followed how T-cell immune reconstitution unfolded in children after TCRalphabeta/CD19-depleted allogeneic hematopoietic cell transplantation.

The sample's treatment or condition label is to be understood as: allogeneic hematopoietic cell transplantation with graft depleted of TCRalphabeta T cells and CD19 B cells. The transplant recipients were children given TCRalphabeta/CD19-depleted allogeneic hematopoietic cell grafts. V lost 2 bases and J lost 4 bases, and the count of bases not matched to a germline gene is 7. Reading the germline V gene gives CDR1 MDHEN and CDR2 SYDVKM. The CDR3 numbers 16 residues from cysteine through phenylalanine. Solely the CDR3 DNA is kept, with 48 bases framed from the first base. Study-level results and caveats: Apparently early alphabetaT-cell count recovery about two months after transplant reportedly relied on only several hundred rapidly expanded clones derived from non-depleted graft cells. In some patients, the high TCRbeta diversity seen at day 60 was put down to recipient T cells and intrathymic progenitors that had survived conditioning. The frequencies of hyperexpanded clones fell over the following months, and after one year, T-cell counts and TCRbeta diversity were mostly attributed to newly produced T cells.

The library was produced with PCR. Sequencing was carried out with an Illumina HiSeq 2500. TCR libraries were prepared with molecular barcoding, using unique molecular identifiers to normalize TCRbeta repertoire quantification. TCRdb redid the processing of the public reads, applying fastp at Q25 and MiXCR, and retained in-frame beta chains. Entries are consolidated by CDR3 protein sequence, retaining the most common genes and DNA. The sample table records roughly 490,000 distinct CDR3 sequences; about an eighth of these occur just once. 14% of the sample lies in the top ten. On this clonotype itself: The clone's antigen remains unknown. Base qualities were left out, and no much larger clone turns up one base away.

Here the chain combines TRBV28 and TRBJ2-3; 9 junctional bases match TRBD2. This specimen consisted of PBMCs, mostly from graft donor cells, obtained 180 days after TCRalphabeta/CD19-depleted stem cell transplant. The receptor was isolated from a female patient between 2 and 15 years old who had a stem cell transplant for aplastic anemia, so the T cells may come from the graft donor. The DNA reads as follows: TGTGCCAGCAGTTTACCGGGACTAGCTGTTGCAGATACGCAGTATTTT. This encodes CASSLPGLAVADTQYF.